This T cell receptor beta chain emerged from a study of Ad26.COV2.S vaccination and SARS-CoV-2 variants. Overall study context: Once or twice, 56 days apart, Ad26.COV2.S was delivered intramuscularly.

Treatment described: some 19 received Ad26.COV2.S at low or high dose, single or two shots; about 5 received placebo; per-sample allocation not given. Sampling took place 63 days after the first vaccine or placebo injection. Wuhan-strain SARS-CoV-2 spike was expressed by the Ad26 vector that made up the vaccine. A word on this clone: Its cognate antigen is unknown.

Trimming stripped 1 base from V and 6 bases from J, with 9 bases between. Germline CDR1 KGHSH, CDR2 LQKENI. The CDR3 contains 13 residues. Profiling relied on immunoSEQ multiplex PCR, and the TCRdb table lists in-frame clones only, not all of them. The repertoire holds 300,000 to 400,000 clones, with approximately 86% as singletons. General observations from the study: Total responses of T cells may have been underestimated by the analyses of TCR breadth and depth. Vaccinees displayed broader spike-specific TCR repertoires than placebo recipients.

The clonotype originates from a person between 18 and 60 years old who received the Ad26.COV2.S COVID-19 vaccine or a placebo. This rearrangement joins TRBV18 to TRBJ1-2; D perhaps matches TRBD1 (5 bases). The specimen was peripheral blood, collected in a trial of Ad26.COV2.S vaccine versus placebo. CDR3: CASSPQTTDGYTF. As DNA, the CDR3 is TGTGCCAGCTCACCACAAACGACAGATGGCTACACCTTC.